Reported below is one T cell receptor (beta chain). The data belong to a study of blood T cell repertoires in COVID-19. Authors' data handling: Reference gene primers were amplified, and this amplification served to estimate nucleated cell counts. Using immunoSEQ multiplex PCR, the repertoire was profiled, and TCRdb retains in-frame clones only, with some absent. The DNA was the basis for D and trimming; V, J and clone size are from that table. The sample has a few hundred thousand clones; approximately 80% are singletons. The V gene lost 5 bases and the J gene lost 1 base, with 11 bases spanning the gap. The CDR3 loop spans 14 amino acids. Germline V gene sequence: CDR1 SGHTA, CDR2 FQGNSA.

The rearrangement joins TRBV7-2 to TRBJ2-5; tentatively, D is TRBD2 (5 bases). The sequenced sample was peripheral blood. The receptor comes from a woman younger than 30 with acute or convalescent COVID-19. The CDR3 sequence is CASSLRRGQETQYF. The CDR3 bases are TGTGCCAGCAGCCTACGACGGGGCCAAGAGACCCAGTACTTC.